What follows describes a single T cell receptor (beta chain). This clone's antigen is unknown. No base quality information exists; no much larger clone differs at one position. These data come from a study of control samples from healthy donors and cancer patients (dated by TCRdb to 2018 to 2021). Receptor amplification or capture employed the immunoSEQ multiplex PCR assay. Entries here come from immuneACCESS through TCRdb and include only in-frame sequences with V and J called. Some clones fail to appear in such tables; in the studies checked, an unresolved V gene covers under half of the shortfall, and the cause of the remainder is unknown. The sample table lists approximately 140,000 clones, 85% to 95% of them with a count of one. The ten largest clones capture roughly 13% of the sample. Taken from the germline V gene, the CDR1 and CDR2 loops are LGHNA and YNFKEQ. At the junction V is shortened by 3 bases and J by 0 bases, with 9 bases in between. Including the terminal cysteine and phenylalanine, the CDR3 comprises 15 residues. This entry keeps only the CDR3 DNA: 45 bases, framed from base 1.

The chain links TRBV4-2 with TRBJ1-5; 5 matching bases give a weak D call of TRBD1. Material for sequencing was blood. The TCR sequence derives from a man aged 35-49 years in good health. The DNA sequence is given as TGTGCCAGCAGCCAGATGGACAATAGCAATCAGCCCCAGCATTTT. The encoded protein is CASSQMDNSNQPQHF.